The source of this TCR beta chain is a study of T cells expressing NK-cell markers. Study-level findings and limits: Evidence did not settle whether expanded NKG2C+ T cell clones targeted HCMV. Where several donors were concerned, these clonotypes also led the CD3+CD56-NKG2C+ fraction.

The length of the CDR3 is 12 residues. Looked up from germline, CDR1 is SQVTM and CDR2 is ANQGSEA. For TCR beta, cDNA was produced by 5'RACE template switching with UMIs. Each CDR3 protein gets one entry in TCRdb, which reprocessed the 5' RACE reads and gives no DNA. The table lists around 470,000 distinct CDR3 sequences. A note on this clonotype: Its antigen is unidentified.

The sequencing input was blood T cells: a sorted CD56 or NKG2C T cell subset, CD4+ or CD8+ T cells, or bulk PBMC T cells (not recorded which). The V gene is TRBV29-1, the J gene TRBJ2-1; the TCRdb call, TRBD2, lacks DNA for checking. The TCR originated in a woman between 50 and 59 years old in good health. The CDR3 protein is CSGGLAGDEQFF.